These 25 T cell receptor beta chains originate from one sample sequenced in a study of T cells after yellow fever vaccination. TCRdb redid the calling of the 5' RACE reads with MiXCR, one entry per CDR3 protein. The sample contains over 35,000 distinct CDR3 sequences, just under 6.5% of which appear only once. The sequences come from PBMCs, either bulk or a sorted T-cell subset (CD4+, CD8+, memory, or dextramer-sorted; not recorded which), collected 45 days after the yellow fever booster vaccination. These receptors were obtained from a man aged 25-45 years who received the YFV17D yellow fever vaccine.

This clonotype was seen at least ten times. The rearrangement uses TRBV11-2 and TRBJ2-7; 7 bases are a match to TRBD2. V lost 1 base to trimming and J lost 4 bases; unmatched junction nucleotides: 10. Germline-derived CDR1 and CDR2 are SGHAT and FQNNGV. CDR3 length: 16 amino acids. The CDR3 bases are TGTGCCAGCAGCTTAGTCCCCGGGGACGGGGGGTACGAGCAGTACTTC. Amino acids: CASSLVPGDGGYEQYF. The full variable domain, in which reference TRBV11-2 and TRBJ2-7 provide the parts outside the CDR3, is EAGVAQSPRYKIIEKRQSVAFWCNPISGHATLYWYQQILGQGPKLLIQFQNNGVVDDSQLPKDRFSAERLKGVDSTLKIQPAKLEDSAVYLCASSLVPGDGGYEQYFGPGTRLTVT.

This clonotype was detected many times. The chain has TRBV6-5 and TRBJ1-2; TRBD1 matches 8 bases. CDR1 MNHEY and CDR2 SVGAGI come from the germline V gene. V was pared by 6 bases and J by 5 bases, with 8 bases of the junction left unmatched. This CDR3 has 14 amino acids. The CDR3 DNA reads as TGTGCCAGCAGCCACCGGGACAGGATATATGGCTACACCTTC. This gives the protein CASSHRDRIYGYTF.

In this sample, this clonotype turned up many times. The chain recombines TRBV12-3 or TRBV12-4 with TRBJ2-7, with 12 bases aligning to TRBD1. There are 15 residues in the CDR3. Trimming cost V 6 bases and J 2 bases; bases outside gene matches: 5. This CDR3 reads CASRQGQGAAYEQYF. The CDR3 bases are TGTGCCAGCAGGCAGGGACAGGGGGCCGCCTACGAGCAGTACTTC.

The chain combines TRBV11-2 with TRBJ1-1; the match to TRBD1 covers 8 bases. The junction had 2 bases not matched to a gene; V was cut back by 4 bases and J by 4 bases. This CDR3 is built from 13 residues. Looked up from germline, CDR1 is SGHAT and CDR2 is FQNNGV. The CDR3 region is CASSSDRATEAFF. The CDR3 DNA reads as TGTGCCAGCAGCTCGGACAGGGCCACTGAAGCTTTCTTT.

Concerning this clonotype: This may be a read error, as it is one base from a much larger clone. The rearrangement links TRBV18 to TRBJ2-1, with D possibly being TRBD2 (5 bases). V dropped 6 bases and J dropped 3 bases, with 18 bases sitting between them. This CDR3 has 16 residues. Germline V gene sequence: CDR1 KGHSH, CDR2 LQKENI. CDR3 nucleotides: TGTGCCAGCTCGTCCGGTGTCCGGGGATACTACAATGAGCAGTTCTTC. This translates into CASSSGVRGYYNEQFF. Based on the CDR3 plus reference TRBV18 and TRBJ2-1, the full variable domain is NAGVMQNPRHLVRRRGQEARLRCSPMKGHSHVYWYRQLPEEGLKFMVYLQKENIIDESGMPKERFSAEFPKEGPSILRIQQVVRGDSAAYFCASSSGVRGYYNEQFFGPGTRLTVL.

This clonotype has ten or more counts. J is TRBJ2-3 and V is TRBV12-3 or TRBV12-4; possible D gene TRBD2, 5 bases. The ends were cut back, 6 bases at V and 2 bases at J, with 18 bases in the middle. The CDR3 runs to 16 residues. DNA for the CDR3: TGTGCCAGCAGCCCCGACCGGCTAGCCCCCACAGATACGCAGTATTTT. It translates to CASSPDRLAPTDTQYF.

This clonotype was counted many times. The J gene is TRBJ2-2, the V gene TRBV5-4; D is unclear. CDR3 length: 16 residues. CDR1 and CDR2 (germline): SGHNT, YYREEE (reference sequence). V was trimmed by 0 bases and J by 7 bases, leaving 16 bases between them. CDR3 in amino acids: CASSLGPGLVGGELFF. The CDR3 DNA is TGTGCCAGCAGCTTGGGCCCCGGTCTAGTTGGCGGGGAGCTGTTTTTT.

Remarks on this clonotype: This clone may be a read error of a much larger clone one base away. This sequence joins TRBV20-1 and TRBJ1-6, with D possibly TRBD1 on 5 matching bases. The CDR3 consists of 14 residues. From germline, CDR1 is DFQATT and CDR2 SNEGSKA (reference sequence). The CDR3 coding sequence is TGCAGTGCTAGAGATCAGGGATATAAGTCACCCCTCCACTTT. It specifies CSARDQGYKSPLHF.

This sequence joins TRBV9 and TRBJ2-7; maybe TRBD1 (7 bases). Germline assignment: CDR1 SGDLS and CDR2 YYNGEE. This CDR3 is built from 15 residues. The V and J ends lost 6 bases and 6 bases respectively, with 22 bases between them. In nucleotides, the CDR3 is TGTGCCAGCAACCAAGGGGGGACAGCTGACGCCGAGCAGTACTTC. Translating gives CASNQGGTADAEQYF.

The sample holds a few counts of this clonotype. This chain uses TRBV20-1 with TRBJ2-7; tentatively, D is TRBD2 (7 bases). V lost 6 bases, J lost 3 bases, and 18 bases lay in between. This CDR3 is 14 amino acids long. Germline CDR1 and CDR2: DFQATT and SNEGSKA (reference sequence). CDR3 nucleotide sequence: TGCAGTGCCCCTGGGGGGGCCGCAAACTACGAGCAGTACTTC. Amino acids: CSAPGGAANYEQYF.

This clonotype was seen at least ten times. The V and J genes are TRBV5-1 and TRBJ2-2; tentatively, D is TRBD1 (5 bases). This CDR3 has 15 amino acids. The germline CDR1 and CDR2 sequences are SGHRS and YFSETQ. Trimming took 2 bases from V and 2 from J, leaving 10 bases between them. The DNA of the CDR3 is TGCGCCAGCAGCTTAACGCAGGGAAACACCGGGGAGCTGTTTTTT. This sequence encodes CASSLTQGNTGELFF.

As for this clonotype: Being one base from a much bigger clone, this may be a read error. The chain employs TRBV10-3 and TRBJ1-3; no clear D gene. This CDR3 comprises 15 residues. CDR1 is ENHRY and CDR2 is SYGVKD in the germline V gene. CDR3 sequence: CTISESREAGNTIYF. Here the CDR3 DNA reads TGTACCATCAGTGAGTCAAGGGAGGCTGGAAACACCATATATTTT.

The chain recombines TRBV2 with TRBJ1-2; D call uncertain. Trimming left V 5 bases short and J 2 bases short, with 9 bases between. Per germline, CDR1 SNHLY and CDR2 FYNNEI. This CDR3 has 13 amino acids. CDR3: CASSPDKNYGYTF. CDR3 in DNA: TGTGCCAGCAGTCCCGATAAGAACTATGGCTACACCTTC.

The CDR3 is CSARASGRAGELFF. DNA of the CDR3: TGCAGTGCTAGGGCTAGCGGGAGGGCCGGGGAGCTGTTTTTT. This chain connects TRBV20-1 to TRBJ2-2; 12 bases are shared with TRBD2. CDR1 is DFQATT, CDR2 SNEGSKA, per germline (reference sequence). J gave up 6 bases and V 3 bases, and 2 bases lay outside the gene matches. The CDR3 totals 14 residues.

This clonotype was recorded many times. J is TRBJ2-3 and V is TRBV12-3 or TRBV12-4; 13 bases map to TRBD2. V lost 6 bases to trimming and J lost 4 bases; unmatched junction nucleotides: 7. The CDR3 is 16 amino acids. CDR3 amino acids: CASSRGLAGASDTQYF. CDR3 coding DNA: TGTGCCAGCAGCCGTGGACTAGCGGGAGCGTCAGATACGCAGTATTTT.

The sample holds many counts of this clonotype. The chain links TRBV4-2 to TRBJ2-7, with 9 bases lining up with TRBD1. The CDR3 totals 16 residues. Germline V gene lookup returns CDR1 LGHNA and CDR2 YNFKEQ. Trimming at V came to 0 bases and at J to 5 bases, leaving 8 bases not matched to a gene. This CDR3 is CASSQDSRDRVNEQYF. In DNA form, the CDR3 reads TGTGCCAGCAGCCAAGATTCTAGGGACAGGGTCAACGAGCAGTACTTC.

The chain joins TRBV28 to TRBJ1-2; 7 bases are a match to TRBD1. Trimming took 2 bases from V and 7 from J; bases not matched to a gene: 4. The CDR3 sequence is 13 residues long. Per germline, CDR1 MDHEN and CDR2 SYDVKM. This CDR3 is CASSLDRGLGYTF. DNA for the CDR3: TGTGCCAGCAGTTTAGATAGGGGGCTTGGCTACACCTTC.

The rearrangement uses TRBV7-2 and TRBJ1-3; D might be TRBD1 (5 bases). This CDR3 has 14 residues. V dropped 4 bases and J dropped 1 base, with 8 bases sitting between them. The V gene's germline CDR1 is SGHTA and CDR2 FQGNSA. Here the CDR3 reads CASSSGVSGNTIYF. The CDR3 DNA follows: TGTGCCAGCAGCTCGGGGGTGTCTGGAAACACCATATATTTT.

This clonotype was picked up many times. This chain connects TRBV2 to TRBJ2-1; no reliable D call. V was cut by 4 bases and J by 4 bases, with 8 bases left in between. This CDR3 region has 13 residues. CDR1 and CDR2 from the germline V gene are SNHLY and FYNNEI. CDR3: CASSGNVYNEQFF. CDR3 DNA sequence: TGTGCCAGCAGTGGGAACGTTTACAATGAGCAGTTCTTC.

Many counts were recorded for this clonotype. This chain uses TRBV5-1 with TRBJ2-1; 9 bases agree with TRBD2. Germline V gives CDR1 SGHRS, CDR2 YFSETQ. V shed 0 bases and J 7 bases; nucleotides not matched to a gene: 8. The CDR3 has 16 residues. CDR3 sequence: CASSLATGTSLNEQFF. In DNA, the CDR3 is TGCGCCAGCAGCTTGGCTACCGGGACTAGCTTAAATGAGCAGTTCTTC.

The chain links TRBV20-1 to TRBJ2-3, with D hard to call. The CDR3 length is 12 residues. V lost 5 bases, J lost 3 bases, and 9 bases lay in between. Germline V gene data show CDR1 as DFQATT and CDR2 as SNEGSKA (reference sequence). The CDR3 nucleotides are TGCAGTGCTCACCTTATGACAGATACGCAGTATTTT. This translates into CSAHLMTDTQYF.

This clonotype came up a few times. This chain uses TRBV20-1 with TRBJ1-2; D remains ambiguous. This CDR3 region has 12 residues. V shed 4 bases and J shed 4 bases, with 10 bases lying between them. Looked up from germline, CDR1 is DFQATT and CDR2 is SNEGSKA (reference sequence). The CDR3 DNA reads as TGCAGTGCTAATATCTTGGGCTATGGCTACACCTTC. Encoded protein: CSANILGYGYTF.

This clonotype has ten or more counts. This rearrangement joins TRBV12-3 or TRBV12-4 to TRBJ1-6; D uncertain. Trimming cost V 4 bases and J 8 bases, with 12 bases left between them. CDR3 length: 14 amino acids. The CDR3 here is CASSWASQDSPLHF. The CDR3 coding sequence is TGTGCCAGCAGTTGGGCCAGTCAAGATTCACCCCTCCACTTT.

This clonotype appeared many times. The rearrangement joins TRBV7-8 to TRBJ2-7; D gene unclear. The CDR3 extends over 13 amino acids. V lost 6 bases and J lost 3, with 12 bases in between. Germline V gene lookup returns CDR1 SGHVS and CDR2 FQNEAQ. The CDR3 bases are TGTGCCAGCAGGACGAATGCGAACTACGAGCAGTACTTC. It encodes CASRTNANYEQYF. The variable domain in full, completed from reference TRBV7-8 and TRBJ2-7, reads GAGVSQSPRYKVAKRGQDVALRCDPISGHVSLFWYQQALGQGPEFLTYFQNEAQLDKSGLPSDRFFAERPEGSVSTLKIQRTQQEDSAVYLCASRTNANYEQYFGPGTRLTVT.

Worth noting for this clonotype: This may arise from a read error, as a much more abundant clone is one base away. V is TRBV14 and J is TRBJ2-1; D not certain. This CDR3 region has 12 residues. The germline V gene encodes CDR1 SGHDN and CDR2 FVKESK. Trimming took 5 bases from V and 9 from J, leaving 11 bases between them. The CDR3 coding sequence is TGTGCCAGCAGCGGATACTTAAGTGAGCAGTTCTTC. It is translated as CASSGYLSEQFF.